This T cell receptor beta chain was sequenced in a study of STAT3 mutations in large granular lymphocyte leukemia. Study conclusions and caveats: Every T-LGLL patient had at least one immunodominant TCRbeta clonotype.

Clones were read by immunoSEQ multiplex PCR, and TCRdb kept only the in-frame ones, dropping some. Of over 30,000 clones in the sample, approximately 90% were seen once. CDR1 MDHEN and CDR2 SYDVKM come from the germline V gene. J was trimmed by 4 bases and V by 8 bases; bases with no gene match: 4. This CDR3 has 12 amino acids. Regarding this clone: The antigen is unknown.

The sequencing sample was made of PBMCs. This clonotype was sampled from a human donor with T large granular lymphocyte leukemia. Some clones in this sample may be carry-over from other donors' samples. The chain couples TRBV28 to TRBJ2-7; TRBD1 matches 8 bases. The CDR3 region is CASDRGQYEQYF. CDR3 bases: TGTGCCAGCGACAGGGGTCAGTACGAGCAGTACTTC.